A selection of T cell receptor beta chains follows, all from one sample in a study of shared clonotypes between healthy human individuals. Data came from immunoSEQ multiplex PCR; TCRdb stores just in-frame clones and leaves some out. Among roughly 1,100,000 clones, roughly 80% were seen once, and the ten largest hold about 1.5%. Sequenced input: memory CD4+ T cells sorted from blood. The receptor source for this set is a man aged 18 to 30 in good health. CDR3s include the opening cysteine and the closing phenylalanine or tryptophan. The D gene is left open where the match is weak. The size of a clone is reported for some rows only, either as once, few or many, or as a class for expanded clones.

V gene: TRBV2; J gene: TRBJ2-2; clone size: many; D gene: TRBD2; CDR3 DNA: TGTGCCAGCAGTGAAGGCTCAGCGGGAGGAGGCACCGGGGAGCTGTTTTTT; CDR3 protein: CASSEGSAGGGTGELFF
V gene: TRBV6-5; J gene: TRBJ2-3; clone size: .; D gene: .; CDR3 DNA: TGTGCCAGCAGTTGGGGTTTGGGGGGTTCGTCAGATACGCAGTATTTT; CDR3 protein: CASSWGLGGSSDTQYF
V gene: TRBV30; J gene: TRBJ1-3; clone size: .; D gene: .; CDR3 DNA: TGTGCCTGGAGTGCGGGGCTAGGAAACACCATATATTTT; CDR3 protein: CAWSAGLGNTIYF
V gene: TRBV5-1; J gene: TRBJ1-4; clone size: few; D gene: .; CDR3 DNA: TGCGCCAGCAGCCTCGACAGTACAACTAATGAAAAACTGTTTTTT; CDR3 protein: CASSLDSTTNEKLFF
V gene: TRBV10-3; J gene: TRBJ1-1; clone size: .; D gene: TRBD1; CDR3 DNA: TGTGCCACAATGACAGGGCTGGACACTGAAGCTTTCTTT; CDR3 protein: CATMTGLDTEAFF
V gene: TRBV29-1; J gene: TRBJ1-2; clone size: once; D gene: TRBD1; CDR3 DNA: TGCAGCGTTGAAGAAGTGGGACAGGGGGCAGGTGGCTACACCTTC; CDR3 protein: CSVEEVGQGAGGYTF
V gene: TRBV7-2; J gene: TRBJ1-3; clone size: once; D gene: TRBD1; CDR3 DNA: TGTGCCAGCAGCTTTTACACAGGGGGATCTGGAAACACCATATATTTT; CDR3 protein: CASSFYTGGSGNTIYF
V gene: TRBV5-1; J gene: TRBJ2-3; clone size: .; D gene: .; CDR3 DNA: TGCGCCAGCAGCTTGATAGGGGGAGTGCCAGATACGCAGTATTTT; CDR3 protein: CASSLIGGVPDTQYF
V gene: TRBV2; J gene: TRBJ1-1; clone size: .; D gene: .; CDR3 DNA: TGTGCCAGCAGTGGGGGAGTGAACACTGAAGCTTTCTTT; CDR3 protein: CASSGGVNTEAFF
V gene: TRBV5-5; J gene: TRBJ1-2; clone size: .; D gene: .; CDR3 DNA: TGTGCCAGCAGCCTCCCCCGGACACCCTCTAACTATGGCTACACCTTC; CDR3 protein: CASSLPRTPSNYGYTF
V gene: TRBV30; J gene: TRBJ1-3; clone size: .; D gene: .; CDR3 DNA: TGTGCCTGGATCTACCGGACGGTCTCTAGGAACACCATATATTTT; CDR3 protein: CAWIYRTVSRNTIYF
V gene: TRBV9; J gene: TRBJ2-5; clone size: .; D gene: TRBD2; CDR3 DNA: TGTGCCAGCAGCCCAACCATCCCGACTAGCGGGAGTTCAGAGACCCAGTACTTC; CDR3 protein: CASSPTIPTSGSSETQYF
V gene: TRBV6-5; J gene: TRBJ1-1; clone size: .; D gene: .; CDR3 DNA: TGTGCCAGCAGCCTCCAGGTCGTGAACACTGAAGCTTTCTTT; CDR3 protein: CASSLQVVNTEAFF
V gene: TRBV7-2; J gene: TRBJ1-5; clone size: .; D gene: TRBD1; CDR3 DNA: TGTGCCAGCAGCTTACCACAGGGGGGGACCTATAGCAATCAGCCCCAGCATTTT; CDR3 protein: CASSLPQGGTYSNQPQHF